Listed below are T cell receptor beta chains from one sample, sequenced in a study of immune evolution from preneoplasia to lung adenocarcinoma. The method was immunoSEQ multiplex PCR; TCRdb's version includes in-frame clones alone and lacks a portion of them. In the table there are about 4,000 clones, about 90% of which are singletons. The sequenced sample consisted of FFPE minimally invasive lung adenocarcinoma tissue. These receptors all come from a donor of 70 years or more with lung adenocarcinoma. Both conserved end residues are part of each CDR3. The order of the fields is V gene, J gene, D gene, clone size, CDR3 protein, CDR3 DNA. D genes are given only for firm matches. Not all rows give a size; the values are once, few, many and, for expanded clones, a class.

V: TRBV25-1
J: TRBJ2-3
D: NA
size: NA
CDR3: CASSDVRAPDTQYF
DNA: TGTGCCAGCAGTGATGTTAGGGCCCCAGATACGCAGTATTTT

V: TRBV6-1
J: TRBJ2-7
D: TRBD1
size: NA
CDR3: CASSEGDSYYF
DNA: TGTGCCAGCAGTGAAGGGGACAGTTACTACTTC

V: TRBV19
J: TRBJ2-1
D: NA
size: NA
CDR3: CASSILRRATYNEQFF
DNA: TGTGCCAGTAGTATCTTGCGGAGGGCTACCTACAATGAGCAGTTCTTC

V: TRBV10-3
J: TRBJ2-3
D: TRBD2
size: NA
CDR3: CAIGGSADTQYF
DNA: TGTGCCATCGGCGGGAGCGCAGATACGCAGTATTTT

V: TRBV7-8
J: TRBJ2-1
D: TRBD2
size: once
CDR3: CASSLSSTGTRDNEQFF
DNA: TGTGCCAGCAGCTTAAGTTCTACCGGGACTAGGGACAATGAGCAGTTCTTC

V: TRBV30
J: TRBJ2-3
D: TRBD2
size: NA
CDR3: CAWTSGTNTDTQYF
DNA: TGTGCCTGGACTAGCGGGACCAACACAGATACGCAGTATTTT

V: TRBV18
J: TRBJ2-7
D: NA
size: NA
CDR3: CASSPPRADYEQYF
DNA: TGTGCCAGCTCACCACCGCGCGCAGACTACGAGCAGTACTTC

V: TRBV6-1
J: TRBJ1-3
D: TRBD1
size: NA
CDR3: CASSFPGQGGNTIYF
DNA: TGTGCCAGCAGTTTCCCGGGACAGGGTGGAAACACCATATATTTT

V: TRBV7-2
J: TRBJ1-1
D: NA
size: NA
CDR3: CASSPRRAGGGLGTEAFF
DNA: TGTGCCAGCAGCCCACGTCGGGCGGGGGGGGGATTGGGCACTGAAGCTTTCTTT

V: TRBV6-1
J: TRBJ1-5
D: NA
size: NA
CDR3: CASSEGGASNQPQHF
DNA: TGTGCCAGCAGTGAAGGGGGGGCGAGCAATCAGCCCCAGCATTTT

V: TRBV6-5
J: TRBJ1-1
D: NA
size: once
CDR3: CASSRLRGNTEAFF
DNA: TGTGCCAGCAGCCGACTCCGGGGTAACACTGAAGCTTTCTTT

V: TRBV30
J: TRBJ1-2
D: NA
size: NA
CDR3: CAWSVFSGYLYGYTF
DNA: TGTGCCTGGAGTGTTTTTAGCGGTTACCTCTATGGCTACACCTTC

V: TRBV2
J: TRBJ2-4
D: NA
size: once
CDR3: CATTPWDAKNIQYF
DNA: TGTGCCACCACCCCTTGGGACGCCAAAAACATTCAGTACTTC

V: TRBV10-1
J: TRBJ1-5
D: NA
size: NA
CDR3: CASSESGNQPQHF
DNA: TGCGCCAGCAGTGAGTCTGGGAATCAGCCCCAGCATTTT

V: TRBV18
J: TRBJ1-2
D: NA
size: NA
CDR3: CASSQTGGSYGYTF
DNA: TGTGCCAGCTCCCAAACAGGCGGCTCCTATGGCTACACCTTC

V: TRBV7-8
J: TRBJ2-5
D: NA
size: NA
CDR3: CASSLQQGRETQYF
DNA: TGTGCCAGCAGCTTACAGCAGGGGAGGGAGACCCAGTACTTC

V: TRBV7-2
J: TRBJ2-1
D: TRBD2
size: NA
CDR3: CASSPRTRAYGEQFF
DNA: TGTGCCAGCAGCCCGCGGACTAGGGCTTACGGGGAGCAGTTCTTC

V: TRBV28
J: TRBJ1-2
D: NA
size: NA
CDR3: CASKIDGTYGYTF
DNA: TGTGCCAGCAAGATAGACGGAACCTATGGCTACACCTTC

V: TRBV27
J: TRBJ2-2
D: NA
size: NA
CDR3: CASSFPNTGELFF
DNA: TGTGCCAGCAGTTTCCCCAACACCGGGGAGCTGTTTTTT

V: TRBV11-3
J: TRBJ2-1
D: TRBD2
size: NA
CDR3: CASSPSGSGSDNEQFF
DNA: TGTGCCAGCAGCCCTAGCGGGTCCGGGTCCGACAATGAGCAGTTCTTC

V: TRBV7-2
J: TRBJ2-3
D: NA
size: NA
CDR3: CASSFSTEQQYF
DNA: TGTGCCAGCAGCTTTAGCACCGAACAGCAGTATTTT

V: TRBV15
J: TRBJ2-3
D: NA
size: NA
CDR3: CATSRDKADTQYF
DNA: TGTGCCACCAGCAGAGATAAGGCAGATACGCAGTATTTT

V: TRBV28
J: TRBJ2-5
D: NA
size: NA
CDR3: CASSLAQTQETQYF
DNA: TGTGCCAGCAGTTTAGCACAGACCCAAGAGACCCAGTACTTC

V: TRBV18
J: TRBJ2-2
D: NA
size: NA
CDR3: CASSPTTATGELFF
DNA: TGTGCCAGCTCACCAACCACTGCTACCGGGGAGCTGTTTTTT

V: TRBV7-2
J: TRBJ2-2
D: TRBD1
size: NA
CDR3: CASSLYGTGNTGELFF
DNA: TGTGCCAGCAGCTTATATGGGACAGGGAACACCGGGGAGCTGTTTTTT

V: TRBV11-3
J: TRBJ2-1
D: TRBD2
size: once
CDR3: CASSHSGKTYNEQFF
DNA: TGTGCCAGCAGCCATAGCGGGAAAACCTACAATGAGCAGTTCTTC

V: TRBV27
J: TRBJ2-6
D: TRBD2
size: NA
CDR3: CASKPLAGGSGANVLTF
DNA: TGTGCCAGCAAACCACTAGCGGGAGGCTCTGGGGCCAACGTCCTGACTTTC

V: TRBV18
J: TRBJ2-7
D: NA
size: NA
CDR3: CASSPPGQALSQYF
DNA: TGTGCCAGCTCACCCCCGGGACAAGCCTTGTCGCAGTACTTC

V: TRBV28
J: TRBJ2-7
D: TRBD2
size: NA
CDR3: CASTGGVDYEQYF
DNA: TGTGCCAGCACGGGGGGGGTGGACTACGAGCAGTACTTC

V: TRBV18
J: TRBJ2-1
D: TRBD2
size: NA
CDR3: CASSRRPVAGENEQFF
DNA: TGTGCCAGCTCGCGGCGACCGGTAGCGGGAGAAAATGAGCAGTTCTTC

V: TRBV5-1
J: TRBJ2-3
D: TRBD2
size: once
CDR3: CASKPGLAPNTQYF
DNA: TGCGCCAGCAAACCGGGACTAGCCCCAAATACGCAGTATTTT

V: TRBV4-3
J: TRBJ2-7
D: NA
size: NA
CDR3: CASSQAAIDSLFSYEQYF
DNA: TGCGCCAGCAGCCAAGCGGCCATCGACAGCCTCTTCTCCTACGAGCAGTACTTC

V: TRBV27
J: TRBJ2-6
D: NA
size: NA
CDR3: CASSQQQGRLAGANVLTF
DNA: TGTGCCAGCAGTCAGCAACAGGGCCGACTCGCTGGGGCCAACGTCCTGACTTTC

V: TRBV15
J: TRBJ1-5
D: NA
size: NA
CDR3: CATSRRYGNQPQHF
DNA: TGTGCCACCAGCCGACGGTACGGCAATCAGCCCCAGCATTTT